Listed below are T cell receptor beta chains from one sample, sequenced in a study of blood T cell repertoires in COVID-19. TCRdb's table, derived via immunoSEQ multiplex PCR, lists solely in-frame clones and lacks some. The sample holds around 250,000 clones, about 83% seen once. The sample was PBMCs or T cells enriched from blood (not recorded which). These receptors were collected from a woman aged 50 to 60 who had recovered from COVID-19. Both conserved end residues are part of each CDR3. Fields, in order: clone size, D gene, V gene, J gene, CDR3 protein, CDR3 DNA. The D gene is left open where the match is weak. Clone size appears in some rows only: once, few, many, or a class for an expanded clone.

-	-	TRBV3-1/TRBV3-2	TRBJ1-1	CASSQVKAPNTEAFF	TGTGCCAGCAGCCAAGTTAAAGCCCCGAACACTGAAGCTTTCTTT
-	TRBD2	TRBV4-3	TRBJ2-5	CASSPTGTSGSTNF	TGCGCCAGCAGCCCCACCGGGACTAGCGGGAGTACGAACTTC
-	TRBD2	TRBV10-2	TRBJ2-1	CASSHSGLAGVKREQFF	TGCGCCAGCAGCCACTCGGGACTAGCGGGAGTTAAGCGTGAGCAGTTCTTC
-	TRBD1	TRBV30	TRBJ1-5	CAWTKTGGNQPQHF	TGTGCCTGGACAAAGACAGGGGGAAACCAGCCCCAGCATTTT
-	TRBD1	TRBV9	TRBJ1-6	CASRGQNNSPLHF	TGTGCCAGCCGGGGACAGAATAATTCACCCCTCCACTTT
-	-	TRBV9	TRBJ2-7	CASSGGQRESSYEQYF	TGTGCCAGCAGCGGGGGTCAGAGGGAAAGCTCCTACGAGCAGTACTTC
-	-	TRBV6-5	TRBJ1-4	CASRREGGTNEKLFF	TGTGCCAGCAGGAGGGAGGGAGGAACTAATGAAAAACTGTTTTTT
-	TRBD2	TRBV7-4	TRBJ2-3	CASSFLAGLTDTQYF	TGTGCCAGCAGCTTTCTAGCGGGATTAACAGATACGCAGTATTTT
few	TRBD2	TRBV6-1	TRBJ2-7	CASSELGTPGLSYEQYF	TGTGCCAGCAGTGAATTAGGGACTCCGGGACTAAGTTACGAGCAGTACTTC
-	-	TRBV4-3	TRBJ2-6	CASSQEAPTGANVLTF	TGCGCCAGCAGCCAAGAAGCGCCTACCGGGGCCAACGTCCTGACTTTC
few	TRBD2	TRBV29-1	TRBJ2-1	CSVDGLRERSYNEQFF	TGCAGCGTTGACGGGTTGCGGGAGCGATCCTACAATGAGCAGTTCTTC
-	-	TRBV4-1	TRBJ1-5	CASSQVGEGGNQPQHF	TGCGCCAGCAGCCAAGTAGGGGAGGGAGGCAATCAGCCCCAGCATTTT
-	-	TRBV28	TRBJ2-7	CASSLGGTVLPKKQYF	TGTGCCAGCAGTTTAGGGGGGACAGTTCTGCCAAAAAAGCAGTACTTC
-	-	TRBV5-5	TRBJ1-1	CASSKDIVNTEAFF	TGTGCCAGCAGCAAGGACATAGTGAACACTGAAGCTTTCTTT
-	-	TRBV2	TRBJ2-5	CASSVDQVLWTQYF	TGTGCCAGCAGTGTTGACCAGGTTTTATGGACCCAGTACTTC
-	TRBD1	TRBV6-5	TRBJ1-1	CASSYTGQGGEAFF	TGTGCCAGCAGTTACACCGGACAGGGAGGTGAAGCTTTCTTT
-	-	TRBV7-8	TRBJ1-1	CASSLQGHMNTEAFF	TGTGCCAGCAGCTTACAGGGCCACATGAACACTGAAGCTTTCTTT
-	-	TRBV27	TRBJ2-2	CASSLSGRGPYAGELFF	TGTGCCAGCAGTTTATCGGGGCGGGGGCCGTACGCCGGGGAGCTGTTTTTT
-	TRBD2	TRBV19	TRBJ2-1	CASRTPGGSYNEQFF	TGTGCCAGCAGAACCCCGGGGGGGTCCTACAATGAGCAGTTCTTC
-	TRBD1	TRBV28	TRBJ1-1	CASSPPGQTEAFF	TGTGCCAGCAGTCCTCCGGGACAGACTGAAGCTTTCTTT
-	TRBD2	TRBV6-2/TRBV6-3	TRBJ2-7	CASSKTGTSNHEQYF	TGTGCCAGCAGTAAGACCGGGACTAGTAACCACGAGCAGTACTTC
-	-	TRBV5-5	TRBJ1-3	CASSSRQWGNTIYF	TGTGCCAGCAGCTCCAGACAGTGGGGAAACACCATATATTTT
-	TRBD1	TRBV5-1	TRBJ2-5	CASSLGQGRALETQYF	TGCGCCAGCAGCTTGGGACAGGGCCGGGCTTTGGAGACCCAGTACTTC
few	-	TRBV19	TRBJ1-5	CASSMMQGQPQHF	TGTGCCAGTAGTATGATGCAGGGTCAGCCCCAGCATTTT
-	-	TRBV12-3/TRBV12-4	TRBJ1-4	CASSLGRGRELFF	TGTGCCAGCAGTTTAGGGCGCGGGAGGGAACTGTTTTTT
-	-	TRBV18	TRBJ2-1	CASSTAPYNEQFF	TGTGCCAGCTCAACTGCCCCCTACAATGAGCAGTTCTTC
few	-	TRBV7-2	TRBJ1-6	CASSPQGASSPLHF	TGTGCCAGCAGCCCACAGGGCGCTTCTTCACCCCTCCACTTT
-	-	TRBV5-1	TRBJ2-7	CASSTNQNYEQYF	TGCGCCAGCAGCACCAACCAGAACTACGAGCAGTACTTC
-	TRBD2	TRBV6-5	TRBJ2-1	CASGAGVYNEQFF	TGTGCCAGCGGGGCGGGAGTCTACAATGAGCAGTTCTTC
-	-	TRBV3-1/TRBV3-2	TRBJ2-7	CASSQPGLRHEQYF	TGTGCCAGCAGCCAACCGGGACTCAGACACGAGCAGTACTTC
-	-	TRBV7-2	TRBJ2-4	CASSFRGAKNIQYF	TGTGCCAGCAGCTTTCGGGGAGCCAAAAACATTCAGTACTTC
-	-	TRBV28	TRBJ2-3	CASSPLRGRGADTQYF	TGTGCCAGCAGTCCCCTTAGGGGGAGAGGGGCAGATACGCAGTATTTT
-	-	TRBV6-2/TRBV6-3	TRBJ1-4	CASSFGLREKLFF	TGTGCCAGCAGTTTCGGGTTACGGGAAAAACTGTTTTTT
-	TRBD2	TRBV4-1	TRBJ2-3	CASSQGWGGITDTQYF	TGCGCCAGCAGCCAAGGGTGGGGGGGTATCACAGATACGCAGTATTTT
-	TRBD1	TRBV15	TRBJ1-5	CATSRQGANSNQPQHF	TGTGCCACCAGCAGACAGGGGGCGAATAGCAATCAGCCCCAGCATTTT
-	-	TRBV5-1	TRBJ1-1	CASRGGSGRVGTEAFF	TGCGCCAGCAGAGGTGGGAGCGGGAGGGTCGGCACTGAAGCTTTCTTT
-	-	TRBV27	TRBJ1-2	CASSTGLVSYGYTF	TGTGCCAGCAGCACTGGGCTGGTATCCTATGGCTACACCTTC
few	-	TRBV6-1	TRBJ2-7	CASSEGSGIPLEQYF	TGTGCCAGCAGTGAAGGGTCAGGGATCCCACTCGAGCAGTACTTC
once	TRBD2	TRBV18	TRBJ2-1	CASSPSRMISGILNNEQFF	TGTGCCAGCTCACCCTCGCGGATGATTAGCGGGATCCTCAACAATGAGCAGTTCTTC
-	TRBD1	TRBV4-3	TRBJ2-3	CASSQQTGGTQYF	TGCGCCAGCAGCCAACAAACAGGGGGTACGCAGTATTTT
-	-	TRBV27	TRBJ1-1	CASNRIRGNTEAFF	TGTGCCAGCAACCGAATAAGGGGGAACACTGAAGCTTTCTTT
-	-	TRBV2	TRBJ1-5	CASSGVGGVQPQHF	TGTGCCAGCAGTGGAGTCGGGGGGGTTCAGCCCCAGCATTTT
-	TRBD2	TRBV11-3	TRBJ2-3	CASSFREGPTDTQYF	TGTGCCAGCAGCTTTCGGGAGGGCCCCACAGATACGCAGTATTTT
few	-	TRBV4-1	TRBJ2-1	CASSQVGAGGNEQFF	TGCGCCAGCAGCCAAGTAGGGGCCGGGGGTAATGAGCAGTTCTTC
once	TRBD1	TRBV7-2	TRBJ1-5	CASSLTGSNQPQHF	TGTGCCAGCAGCTTGACAGGGAGCAATCAGCCCCAGCATTTT